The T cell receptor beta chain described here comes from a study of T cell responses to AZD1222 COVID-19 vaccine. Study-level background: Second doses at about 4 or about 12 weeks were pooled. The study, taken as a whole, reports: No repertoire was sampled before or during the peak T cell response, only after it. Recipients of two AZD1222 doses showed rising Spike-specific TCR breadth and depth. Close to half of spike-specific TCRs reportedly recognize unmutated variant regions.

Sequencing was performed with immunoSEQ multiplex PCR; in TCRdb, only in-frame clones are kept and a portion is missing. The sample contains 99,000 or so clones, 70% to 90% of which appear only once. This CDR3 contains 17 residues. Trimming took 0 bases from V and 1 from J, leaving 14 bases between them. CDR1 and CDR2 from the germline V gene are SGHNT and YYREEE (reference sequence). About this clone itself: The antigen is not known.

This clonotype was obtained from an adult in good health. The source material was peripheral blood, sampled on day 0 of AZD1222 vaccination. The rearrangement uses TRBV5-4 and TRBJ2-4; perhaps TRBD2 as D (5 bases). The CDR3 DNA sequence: TGTGCCAGCAGCTTGGGGCCATTGAGGGCGGCCAAAAACATTCAGTACTTC. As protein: CASSLGPLRAAKNIQYF.